This TCR beta chain was retrieved from a study of CD8+CD57+ T cells in acquired aplastic anemia (dated by TCRdb to 2016 to 2019). The study in broad terms: On average, sorted CD4+ and CD8+ cells yielded around 3.5 ug of extracted DNA, with a range of 0.2 to 27.4 ug. Healthy donor samples averaged roughly 10 million reads for CD4+ and 11 million to 13 million for CD8+ cells.

This clonotype was observed many times. Its antigen is currently not known. There are no base qualities to consult, and no much larger clone falls within one base. Ends trimmed: V by 5 bases, J by 7 bases; bases unmatched to a gene: 4. CDR1 and CDR2 were assigned from the germline V gene as SQVTM and ANQGSEA. Its CDR3 holds 13 amino acids, cysteine through phenylalanine. The sequence is cut down to CDR3 DNA, 39 bases in frame from base 1. Overall results and qualifications from the work: Although roughly 30 CD8+ CDR3 sequences were shared by patients and controls, these sequences appeared highly expressed in patients and within the immunodominant clones of patients. Patients and healthy controls showed no significant difference in CD8+ Simpson's diversity (P=0.060).

In this study, sorted CD4+ and CD8+ T cells from the blood of healthy subjects and of severe aplastic anemia patients had their TCR repertoires deep-sequenced. Ficoll-Paque density gradient centrifugation was used to isolate peripheral blood mononuclear cells. Before DNA extraction, CD4+ and CD8+ T cells were sorted by FACS or by magnetic beads. Genomic DNA served as template for TCR beta VDJ combination and CDR3 sequence profiling. An Illumina HiSeq 2000 was the platform used for TCR repertoire sequencing. From the authors' description of their analysis: Repertoires were assessed using TRBV/TRBJ rearrangement plots, CDR3 size and DJ length profiles, and Simpson's diversity index. The most abundant DNA sequence in the deep sequencing data was defined as the immunodominant clone. CDR3 amino acid sequences were checked for sharing across subjects and were also compared against the VDJdb database and published repertoires. Using fastp trimming at Q25 and MiXCR clonotype assembly, TCRdb reanalyzed the public sequencing data and kept in-frame beta chains. Duplicate CDR3 protein sequences are folded into a single record with the most common DNA and genes. V and J calls and clone size were set by TCRdb, not the authors. The sample table lists 100,000 to 150,000 distinct CDR3 sequences, roughly 50% of them with a count of one. The top ten constitute 2% to 3% of the sample.

The sample taken for sequencing was sorted CD4+, CD8+, or CD8+CD57+ T cells (not recorded which) from PBMCs. This receptor was obtained from a human donor in good health, serving as a control. The chain employs TRBV29-1 and TRBJ1-4; 10 junctional bases match TRBD1. The DNA sequence is as follows: TGCAGCGTTAGGACAGGGGGTAGTGAAAAACTGTTTTTT. Its translation reads: CSVRTGGSEKLFF.